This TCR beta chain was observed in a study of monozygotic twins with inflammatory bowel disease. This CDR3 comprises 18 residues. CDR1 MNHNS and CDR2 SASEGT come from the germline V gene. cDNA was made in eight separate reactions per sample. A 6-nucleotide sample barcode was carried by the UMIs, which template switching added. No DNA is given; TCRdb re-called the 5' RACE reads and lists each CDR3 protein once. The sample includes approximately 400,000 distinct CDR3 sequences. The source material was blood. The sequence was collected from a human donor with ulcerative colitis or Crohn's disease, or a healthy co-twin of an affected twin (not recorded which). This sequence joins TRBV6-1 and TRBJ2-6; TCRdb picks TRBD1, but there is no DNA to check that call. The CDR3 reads CASSRIFQGGSGANVLTF.